This is a list of T cell receptor beta chains from one sample in a study of blood T cells in healthy people across ages. TCRdb redid the calling of the 5' RACE reads with MiXCR, one entry per CDR3 protein. The repertoire holds about 780,000 distinct CDR3 sequences, with 35% to 50% as singletons. The sequenced sample was blood. These receptors were obtained from a man at least 80 years old in good health. CDR3s include the opening cysteine and the closing phenylalanine or tryptophan. The D gene is left open where the match is weak. Some rows have no size entry. The others give once, few or many, or a class for an expanded clone.

TRBJ2-7	.	TRBV20-1	many	CSARSPKGTYEQYF	TGCAGTGCTAGAAGTCCGAAGGGGACCTACGAGCAGTACTTC
TRBJ2-5	.	TRBV12-3/TRBV12-4	.	CASRSDGGVQTQYF	TGTGCCAGCAGATCAGACGGAGGTGTGCAGACCCAGTACTTC
TRBJ2-7	.	TRBV28	.	CASSVRAPLTQYF	TGTGCCAGCAGTGTCAGGGCCCCGCTCACGCAGTACTTC
TRBJ2-7	.	TRBV30	.	CAWRLYGLSYEQYF	TGTGCCTGGAGATTGTACGGGCTCTCCTACGAGCAGTACTTC
TRBJ1-5	.	TRBV6-6	.	CASSYPEAGAQPQHF	TGTGCCAGCAGTTACCCGGAGGCAGGCGCTCAGCCCCAGCATTTT
TRBJ2-1	TRBD2	TRBV4-1	.	CASSQGGTSGLRSFF	TGCGCCAGCAGCCAAGGCGGGACTAGCGGCCTCAGGTCGTTCTTC
TRBJ2-1	.	TRBV20-1	.	CSARAARLAREQFF	TGCAGTGCTAGAGCCGCTCGACTGGCCAGGGAGCAGTTCTTC
TRBJ1-4	.	TRBV5-1	.	CASSLASATNEKLFF	TGCGCCAGCAGCTTGGCTTCGGCAACTAATGAAAAACTGTTTTTT
TRBJ2-1	TRBD1	TRBV10-3	few	CAISAWDRAGNEQFF	TGTGCCATCAGTGCGTGGGACAGGGCGGGGAATGAGCAGTTCTTC
TRBJ1-2	.	TRBV25-1	.	CASSDIAYYGYTF	TGTGCCAGCAGTGATATAGCATATTATGGCTACACCTTC
TRBJ1-2	.	TRBV29-1	few	CSALSGNYGYTF	TGCAGCGCCCTCTCAGGGAACTATGGCTACACCTTC
TRBJ2-1	.	TRBV29-1	many	CSVEGDYNEQFF	TGCAGCGTTGAAGGTGACTACAATGAGCAGTTCTTC
TRBJ2-3	.	TRBV28	.	CASSFWSGRTDTQYF	TGTGCCAGCAGTTTTTGGTCCGGGCGCACAGATACGCAGTATTTT
TRBJ2-1	TRBD2	TRBV29-1	.	CGVATGTSGISYNEQFF	TGCGGCGTTGCTACTGGGACTAGCGGGATCTCCTACAATGAGCAGTTCTTC
TRBJ1-1	.	TRBV30	.	CAWSAGDSYEAFF	TGTGCCTGGAGTGCGGGTGACAGCTATGAAGCTTTCTTT
TRBJ2-3	TRBD1	TRBV29-1	.	CSVQGGETDTQYF	TGCAGCGTTCAAGGGGGCGAAACAGATACGCAGTATTTT
TRBJ2-3	.	TRBV21-1	.	CASSKGPDMSTDTQYF	TGTGCCAGCAGCAAAGGTCCGGACATGAGCACAGATACGCAGTATTTT
TRBJ2-7	TRBD2	TRBV27	many	CASTAGGLMNEQYF	TGTGCCAGCACGGCGGGAGGCCTTATGAACGAGCAGTACTTC
TRBJ2-7	.	TRBV7-2	.	CASNPSPVTYEQYF	TGTGCCAGCAACCCAAGCCCGGTAACCTACGAGCAGTACTTC
TRBJ1-5	TRBD1	TRBV7-2	.	CASSVSTGVYGQPQHF	TGTGCCAGCAGCGTATCGACAGGGGTTTATGGTCAGCCCCAGCATTTT
TRBJ1-1	.	TRBV7-2	.	CASSLGGRNTEAFF	TGTGCCAGCAGCTTAGGGGGAAGGAACACTGAAGCTTTCTTT
TRBJ2-1	TRBD2	TRBV27	few	CASGRFSYNEQFF	TGCGCGAGCGGGAGGTTTTCCTACAATGAGCAGTTCTTC
TRBJ2-7	.	TRBV29-1	many	CSVSAGESYEQYF	TGCAGCGTATCTGCAGGGGAAAGTTACGAGCAGTACTTC
TRBJ2-7	TRBD2	TRBV11-1	.	CASSIGTSGSNEQYF	TGTGCCAGCAGCATCGGGACTAGCGGGAGCAACGAGCAGTACTTC
TRBJ2-7	TRBD1	TRBV7-8	.	CASSSPDRGRYEQYF	TGTGCCAGCAGCTCCCCTGACAGGGGCCGCTACGAGCAGTACTTC
TRBJ2-1	TRBD2	TRBV6-4	.	CASSASGTNEQFF	TGTGCCAGCAGTGCAAGCGGGACCAATGAGCAGTTCTTC
TRBJ2-1	TRBD2	TRBV7-2	few	CASSLGGSGSEGEQFF	TGTGCCAGCAGCTTAGGGGGTAGCGGGAGCGAGGGTGAGCAGTTCTTC
TRBJ1-1	TRBD1	TRBV28	few	CASSPQGGSDTEAFF	TGTGCCAGCAGTCCCCAGGGGGGATCGGACACTGAAGCTTTCTTT
TRBJ2-3	.	TRBV6-1	few	CASSESDADTQYF	TGTGCCAGCAGTGAATCTGATGCGGATACGCAGTATTTT
TRBJ2-5	.	TRBV7-3	.	CASSPGGGLMQETQYF	TGTGCCAGCAGCCCAGGGGGGGGGCTGATGCAAGAGACCCAGTACTTC
TRBJ2-7	.	TRBV9	.	CASSVEGTSSYEQYF	TGTGCCAGCAGCGTGGAGGGGACCAGCTCCTACGAGCAGTACTTC
TRBJ2-3	.	TRBV6-6	few	CASAVGMDTQYF	TGTGCCAGCGCGGTGGGGATGGATACGCAGTATTTT
TRBJ1-5	TRBD1	TRBV15	.	CATSNPGQGRDQPQHF	TGTGCCACCAGCAACCCGGGACAGGGAAGAGATCAGCCCCAGCATTTT
TRBJ2-1	.	TRBV20-1	.	CSARDYGNHEQFF	TGCAGTGCTAGAGATTATGGCAACCATGAGCAGTTCTTC
TRBJ1-1	.	TRBV28	.	CASRPDRLNTEAFF	TGTGCCAGCAGACCGGACAGACTGAACACTGAAGCTTTCTTT
TRBJ1-2	.	TRBV12-3/TRBV12-4	.	CASSWTAYGYTF	TGTGCCAGCAGTTGGACGGCATATGGCTACACCTTC
TRBJ2-3	.	TRBV7-8	.	CASSLGGLPPDTQYF	TGTGCCAGCAGCTTAGGCGGACTACCCCCAGATACGCAGTATTTT